The 3 T cell receptor beta chains in this list originate from one sample, sequenced in a study of Ad26.COV2.S vaccination and SARS-CoV-2 variants. TCRdb's copy holds only in-frame clones and misses some; the assay was immunoSEQ multiplex PCR. The table records some 250,000 clones, 88% of them present only once. As for treatment: around 19 received Ad26.COV2.S at low or high dose, single or two shots; 5 received placebo; per-sample allocation not given. The samples were gathered on day 63 after the first injection of vaccine or placebo. The sequencing here drew on peripheral blood, taken in a trial of Ad26.COV2.S vaccine versus placebo. Receptors were obtained from a person aged 18-60 years who received the Ad26.COV2.S COVID-19 vaccine or a placebo.

The chain recombines TRBV20-1 with TRBJ2-7, with TRBD2 matching 7 bases. V lost 3 bases to trimming and J lost 7 bases; unmatched junction nucleotides: 6. The germline CDR1 and CDR2 sequences are DFQATT and SNEGSKA (reference sequence). The CDR3 loop spans 12 amino acids. Here the CDR3 reads CSASSGSLEQYF. As DNA, the CDR3 is TGCAGTGCTAGTAGCGGGTCTCTGGAGCAGTACTTC.

The rearrangement joins TRBV10-2 to TRBJ2-3; D gene unclear. Germline V gene sequence: CDR1 WSHSY, CDR2 SAAADI. Trimming took off 7 bases at V and 5 bases at J, with 7 bases between the two ends. The CDR3 sequence is 11 residues long. The CDR3 region has the DNA TGCGCCAGCACAGACTTAGATACGCAGTATTTT. Translation gives CASTDLDTQYF.

The J gene is TRBJ2-7, the V gene TRBV7-2; possible D gene TRBD2, 6 bases. The length of the CDR3 is 17 residues. Trimming removed 1 base from V and 2 bases from J, with 18 bases in between. Germline lookup yields CDR1 SGHTA and CDR2 FQGNSA. Written as DNA, the CDR3 is TGTGCCAGCAGCTTAGGGCCCCCCAGTAGCGGCCCCTACGAGCAGTACTTC. It yields the protein CASSLGPPSSGPYEQYF.